This T cell receptor beta chain was captured by sequencing in a study of OX40 agonist ivuxolimab in advanced cancers. Sequencing was performed with immunoSEQ multiplex PCR; in TCRdb, only in-frame clones are kept and a portion is missing. This sample has about 73,000 clones, with approximately 90% found just once. CDR3 length equals 14 residues. V was shortened by 3 bases and J by 4 bases, with 12 bases between the two germline ends. The V gene's germline CDR1 is SEHNR and CDR2 FQNEAQ (reference sequence). The clonotype originates from an adult with an advanced solid tumor such as melanoma, head and neck, liver or kidney cancer. This chain joins TRBV7-9 and TRBJ1-1, with a tentative D call TRBD1 (6 bases). Specimen: CD4+ or CD8+ T cells sorted from blood, collected in a trial of the OX40 agonist ivuxolimab. CDR3 residues: CASSFQGRGTEAFF. The CDR3 DNA sequence: TGTGCCAGCAGCTTCCAGGGGCGGGGCACTGAAGCTTTCTTT.